Following are 17 T cell receptor beta chains from one sample sequenced in a study of blood T cell repertoires in COVID-19 (dated by TCRdb to the early 2020s). Libraries were built with the immunoSEQ multiplex PCR assay. TCRdb provides this immuneACCESS table in a form limited to in-frame rearrangements. Some clones are lacking; in checked studies, under half of them reflect an unresolved V gene, and why the rest are absent is not known. In this sample the table shows fewer than 300,000 clones, 70% to 90% of which occur a single time. Of the sample, around 10% falls within the top ten clones. Specimen: peripheral blood. The receptors originated from a man aged 50 to 60 with COVID-19, enrolled during active disease.

The J gene is TRBJ1-3, the V gene TRBV7-6; no definite D call. CDR1 and CDR2 (germline): SGHVS, FNYEAQ. The CDR3 runs 18 residues. V was pared by 1 base and J by 0 bases, with 16 bases between. CDR3 DNA: TGTGCCAGCAGCTTAGATCTCCCAGGCCCTCTCTCTGGAAACACCATATATTTT. Protein sequence: CASSLDLPGPLSGNTIYF.

The chain uses TRBV9 and TRBJ2-7, with 7 bases identical to TRBD2. The germline V gene encodes CDR1 SGDLS and CDR2 YYNGEE. The CDR3 sequence is 17 residues long. Trimming took 0 bases from V and 6 from J; bases not matched to a gene: 15. CDR3 nucleotides: TGTGCCAGCAGCGTAGCTCCCTGGGTGGGAGGGCCTGCCGAGCAGTACTTC. It yields the protein CASSVAPWVGGPAEQYF.

The chain couples TRBV7-9 to TRBJ1-6; perhaps TRBD1 as D (6 bases). Germline V gene lookup returns CDR1 SEHNR and CDR2 FQNEAQ (reference sequence). Trimming cost V 5 bases and J 7 bases, with 15 bases left between them. The CDR3 covers 15 residues. The CDR3 bases are TGTGCCAGCAGCCAAGGACAGACACAGAATTCACCCCTCCACTTT. The encoded protein is CASSQGQTQNSPLHF.

The chain uses TRBV6-5 and TRBJ1-4; TRBD1 matches 7 bases. CDR1 and CDR2 from the germline V gene are MNHEY and SVGAGI. With V trimmed by 6 bases and J by 7 bases, 8 bases remained unmatched. The CDR3 is 14 amino acids. CDR3 in amino acids: CASRPRGRTEKLFF. The CDR3 region has the DNA TGTGCCAGCAGACCTAGGGGGCGGACTGAAAAACTGTTTTTT.

This clone was found once. This rearrangement joins TRBV7-6 to TRBJ2-2; perhaps TRBD2 as D (6 bases). Trimming took off 5 bases at V and 1 base at J, with 11 bases between the two ends. Looked up from germline, CDR1 is SGHVS and CDR2 is FNYEAQ. CDR3 length: 15 residues. The DNA for the CDR3 is TGTGCCAGCAGCGCGGGACTCAGGAACACCGGGGAGCTGTTTTTT. Translation: CASSAGLRNTGELFF.

The rearrangement joins TRBV6-5 to TRBJ2-3; possibly TRBD1 for D (5 bases). The V end lost 0 bases, the J end lost 2 bases, and 9 bases lay between the germline ends. From germline, CDR1 is MNHEY and CDR2 SVGAGI. This CDR3 is 15 amino acids long. This chain's CDR3 is CASSYSQGFTDTQYF. CDR3 DNA sequence: TGTGCCAGCAGTTACTCGCAGGGATTCACAGATACGCAGTATTTT.

The table lists this clone with a few counts. The J gene is TRBJ1-4, the V gene TRBV7-3; maybe TRBD1 (5 bases). Trimming left V 7 bases short and J 8 bases short, with 26 bases between. There are 17 residues in the CDR3. The germline CDR1 and CDR2 sequences are SGHTA and FQGTGA. The CDR3 region is CASTLLAHRGGWEKLFF. The CDR3 nucleotides are TGTGCCAGCACCCTCTTAGCCCACCGGGGGGGGTGGGAAAAACTGTTTTTT.

The chain carries TRBV6-6 and TRBJ1-3; D unclear. Trimming took 2 bases from V and 4 from J, leaving 9 bases between them. The V gene's germline CDR1 is MNHNY and CDR2 SVGAGI (reference sequence). This CDR3 is 14 amino acids long. For the CDR3, the DNA is TGTGCCAGCAGTTACGCGGGTACGGGAAACACCATATATTTT. Translation: CASSYAGTGNTIYF.

The rearrangement joins TRBV6-5 to TRBJ2-3; TRBD2 is a possible D gene (5 bases). The CDR3 contains 15 residues. From germline, CDR1 is MNHEY and CDR2 SVGAGI. Deletions cut 2 bases from V and 4 bases from J, with 13 bases between. CDR3 bases: TGTGCCAGCAGTTACCTAAGCGGAAAAGCAGATACGCAGTATTTT. As protein: CASSYLSGKADTQYF.

The rearrangement links TRBV4-2 to TRBJ1-6; D ambiguous. CDR1 and CDR2 from the germline V gene are LGHNA and YNFKEQ. The CDR3 runs to 15 residues. Trimming took off 0 bases at V and 7 bases at J, with 10 bases between the two ends. Here the CDR3 DNA reads TGTGCCAGCAGCCAAGATTGGCGGGAAAATTCACCCCTCCACTTT. This encodes CASSQDWRENSPLHF.

The chain couples TRBV7-8 to TRBJ2-7; 8 nucleotides match TRBD1. Germline V gene sequence: CDR1 SGHVS, CDR2 FQNEAQ. The CDR3 sequence is 16 residues long. The J segment lost 0 bases and the V segment lost 6 bases, leaving 10 bases of the junction unmatched. The CDR3 sequence is CASRFGGQGLSYEQYF. In DNA form, the CDR3 reads TGTGCCAGCAGGTTTGGTGGACAGGGACTCTCCTACGAGCAGTACTTC. Supplemented by reference TRBV7-8 and TRBJ2-7, the full variable domain reads GAGVSQSPRYKVAKRGQDVALRCDPISGHVSLFWYQQALGQGPEFLTYFQNEAQLDKSGLPSDRFFAERPEGSVSTLKIQRTQQEDSAVYLCASRFGGQGLSYEQYFGPGTRLTVT.

This clone was picked up one time. V and J are TRBV6-5 and TRBJ2-2; 11 bases align to TRBD2. The CDR3 sequence is 14 residues long. Germline CDR1 reads MNHEY; CDR2 reads SVGAGI. The V and J ends lost 5 bases and 4 bases, in that order; junction bases with no gene match: 0. The CDR3 is CASSLAGGTGELFF. CDR3 DNA sequence: TGTGCCAGCAGTCTAGCGGGGGGCACCGGGGAGCTGTTTTTT.

The chain carries TRBV6-5 and TRBJ1-1; 9 positions match TRBD1. Germline lookup yields CDR1 MNHEY and CDR2 SVGAGI. This CDR3 contains 13 residues. V shed 6 bases, J shed 10 bases, and the junction held 9 bases outside the gene matches. The CDR3 DNA follows: TGTGCCAGCAGCACGAAACAGGGGGCAAGAGCTTTCTTT. This codes for CASSTKQGARAFF.

The chain carries TRBV18 and TRBJ2-1; 14 bases align to TRBD2. The CDR3 runs 20 residues. J was trimmed by 0 bases and V by 2 bases; bases with no gene match: 9. CDR1 and CDR2 (germline): KGHSH, LQKENI. CDR3 DNA: TGTGCCAGCTCACCATTCGTAGGACTAGCGGGAGGCCCCTCCTACAATGAGCAGTTCTTC. Its translation is CASSPFVGLAGGPSYNEQFF.

CDR3 protein: CASSLWASGNTGELFF. The CDR3 region has the DNA TGTGCCAGCAGCTTATGGGCTAGCGGGAACACCGGGGAGCTGTTTTTT. This sequence joins TRBV7-3 and TRBJ2-2; 7 bases line up with TRBD2. V trimming: 2 bases; J trimming: 1 base; junction bases outside the gene matches: 4. The CDR3 consists of 16 residues. Germline V gives CDR1 SGHTA, CDR2 FQGTGA.

This clone was recorded a few times. This chain uses TRBV10-2 with TRBJ2-7; 9 bases map to TRBD2. Unmatched junction bases numbered 5, after V lost 3 bases and J lost 5 bases. Looked up from germline, CDR1 is WSHSY and CDR2 is SAAADI. The CDR3 totals 14 residues. In DNA, the CDR3 is TGCGCCAGCAGTGATTTACTAGCGGGCGACGAGCAGTACTTC. Its translation is CASSDLLAGDEQYF.

The gene calls are TRBV2 and TRBJ1-6; D perhaps matches TRBD1 (5 bases). Germline V gene lookup returns CDR1 SNHLY and CDR2 FYNNEI. The CDR3 contains 13 residues. The germline V and J ends were trimmed by 7 bases and 6 bases, with 10 bases remaining between them. CDR3 nucleotide sequence: TGTGCCAGCATGGGGACTGTTAATTCACCCCTCCACTTT. Translating gives CASMGTVNSPLHF.